A single sample is the source of the 19 T cell receptor beta chains below, sequenced in a study of Ad26.COV2.S vaccination and SARS-CoV-2 variants. Here immunoSEQ multiplex PCR was the method, and the copy in TCRdb shows in-frame clones only, minus some. The sample records about 460,000 clones, about 89% being singletons. The sample's treatment: about 20 received Ad26.COV2.S at low or high dose, single or two shots; about 5 received placebo; per-sample allocation not given. Vaccine and placebo recipients were sampled on day 63 after the first injection. The sequencing here drew on peripheral blood, taken in a trial of Ad26.COV2.S vaccine versus placebo. The receptors were gathered from a person between 18 and 59 years old who received the Ad26.COV2.S COVID-19 vaccine or a placebo.

The V gene is TRBV11-1, the J gene TRBJ2-7; 10 nucleotides match TRBD1. The germline V gene encodes CDR1 SGHAT and CDR2 FQDESV (reference sequence). With 4 bases clipped from V and 3 bases from J, the junction kept 9 bases outside the gene matches. CDR3 length: 16 residues. CDR3 region: CASSSKRDRGIYEQYF. The DNA of the CDR3 is TGTGCCAGCAGCTCCAAACGGGACAGGGGAATCTACGAGCAGTACTTC.

This clone was observed once. Here the CDR3 DNA reads TGTGCCAGTAGACGTGTGTCAGCGGTGAGCTCCTACAATGAGCAGTTCTTC. It translates to CASRRVSAVSSYNEQFF. The rearrangement uses TRBV19 and TRBJ2-1; D may be TRBD2 (5 bases). CDR1 is LNHDA, CDR2 SQIVND, per germline (reference sequence). This CDR3 contains 17 residues. Trimming stripped 6 bases from V and 0 bases from J, with 18 bases between.

In its sample, this clone was seen once. This chain links TRBV5-1 with TRBJ2-3; 10 bases map to TRBD2. CDR1 SGHRS and CDR2 YFSETQ come from the germline V gene. V was pared by 2 bases and J by 8 bases, with 5 bases of the junction left unmatched. The CDR3 contains 14 residues. DNA of the CDR3: TGCGCCAGCAGCTTAGCGGGAGGGCCTGTTACGCAGTATTTT. Amino acids: CASSLAGGPVTQYF.

The genes are TRBV7-2 and TRBJ2-2, with 7 bases fitting TRBD2. CDR1 and CDR2 from the germline V gene are SGHTA and FQGNSA. The V and J ends lost 4 bases and 1 base, in that order; junction bases with no gene match: 0. The CDR3 runs to 14 residues. CDR3 coding DNA: TGTGCCAGCAGCTCTAGCGGGAACACCGGGGAGCTGTTTTTT. It codes for CASSSSGNTGELFF.

V gene TRBV5-5 combines with J gene TRBJ1-4; D remains ambiguous. The germline gives CDR1 SGHKS, CDR2 YYEKEE (reference sequence). The length of the CDR3 is 17 residues. The V end lost 6 bases, the J end lost 3 bases, and 21 bases lay between the germline ends. Here the CDR3 DNA reads TGTGCCAGCAAAAGTTGGGATCGGTGGAGGGCTAATGAAAAACTGTTTTTT. As protein: CASKSWDRWRANEKLFF.

This chain links TRBV11-2 with TRBJ2-7; D may match TRBD1 or TRBD2 (5 bases each). Looked up from germline, CDR1 is SGHAT and CDR2 is FQNNGV. V lost 5 bases and J lost 2, with 10 bases in between. There are 13 residues in the CDR3. The CDR3 DNA reads as TGTGCCAGCAGCCGGGACCATGCCTACGAGCAGTACTTC. Its protein is CASSRDHAYEQYF.

A remark on this clone: Other DNA sequences in the sample encode the same CDR3. V is TRBV30 and J is TRBJ1-1; no clear D. Trimming left V 1 base short and J 2 bases short, with 8 bases between. Germline loops: CDR1 GTSNPN, CDR2 SVGIG (reference sequence). The CDR3 has 13 residues. The CDR3 sequence: CAWSAGGNTEAFF. The CDR3 nucleotides are TGTGCCTGGAGTGCAGGAGGAAACACTGAAGCTTTCTTT.

This rearrangement joins TRBV7-2 to TRBJ2-2; weak D call: TRBD2 (6 bases). Germline values: CDR1 SGHTA, CDR2 FQGNSA. This CDR3 contains 15 residues. V shed 7 bases and J shed 2 bases, with 14 bases lying between them. This CDR3 is CASIPGLSNTGELFF. CDR3 nucleotide sequence: TGTGCCAGCATCCCGGGACTCTCAAACACCGGGGAGCTGTTTTTT.

The V gene is TRBV4-1, the J gene TRBJ1-2, with TRBD1 matching over 11 bases. V was clipped by 2 bases and J by 4 bases; unmatched bases: 3. Germline-derived CDR1 and CDR2 are MGHRA and YSYEKL. The CDR3 totals 15 residues. The chain's CDR3 is CASSQWTGGAYGYTF. The CDR3 coding sequence is TGCGCCAGCAGCCAATGGACAGGGGGCGCCTATGGCTACACCTTC.

The V call is TRBV18, the J call TRBJ1-1; 7 bases map to TRBD1. V was pared by 4 bases and J by 11 bases, with 10 bases of the junction left unmatched. The CDR3 has 13 amino acids. From germline, CDR1 is KGHSH and CDR2 LQKENI. The CDR3 loop reads CASSQTGPNGAFF. The CDR3 DNA sequence: TGTGCCAGCTCACAGACAGGGCCTAATGGGGCTTTCTTT. Complete variable domain (other parts from reference TRBV18 and TRBJ1-1): NAGVMQNPRHLVRRRGQEARLRCSPMKGHSHVYWYRQLPEEGLKFMVYLQKENIIDESGMPKERFSAEFPKEGPSILRIQQVVRGDSAAYFCASSQTGPNGAFFGQGTRLTVV.

This chain connects TRBV3-1 (or the pseudogene TRBV3-2) to TRBJ2-5; no firm D call. Germline V gene lookup returns CDR1 LGHDT and CDR2 YNNKEL (reference sequence). There are 15 residues in the CDR3. Between the trimmed V and J ends, which lost 6 bases and 7 bases, there was a span of 21 bases. CDR3 bases: TGTGCCAGCAGTCGAATGGTGGGCCCAGCAGGGACCCAGTACTTC. This encodes CASSRMVGPAGTQYF.

The gene calls are TRBV4-1 and TRBJ2-3; perhaps D is TRBD1 or TRBD2 (6 bases each). The V end was cut by 0 bases, the J end by 5 bases, with 12 bases between. Germline-derived CDR1 and CDR2 are MGHRA and YSYEKL. CDR3 length: 15 residues. CDR3: CASSQDWGAVDTQYF. The CDR3 nucleotides are TGCGCCAGCAGCCAAGATTGGGGGGCGGTAGATACGCAGTATTTT.

CDR3 nucleotides: TGTGCCAGCAGCCAAGTTTCGCCACGGGGAACCGGGGAGCTGTTTTTT. The encoded protein is CASSQVSPRGTGELFF. The genes are TRBV4-2 and TRBJ2-2, with a weak D call TRBD2 (5 bases). The germline V and J ends were trimmed by 1 base and 5 bases, with 14 bases remaining between them. This CDR3 is built from 16 residues. Per the germline V gene, CDR1 is LGHNA and CDR2 is YNFKEQ.

The CDR3 region has the DNA TGTGCCAGCACCAGGGGCGGTGGTGGCTACACCTTC. Amino acids: CASTRGGGGYTF. The J gene is TRBJ1-2, the V gene TRBV12-3 or TRBV12-4; maybe TRBD1 (6 bases). The V and J ends lost 7 bases and 7 bases respectively, with 13 bases between them. The CDR3 has 12 residues.

This clone has just a few counts. This chain links TRBV2 with TRBJ1-5, with a possible D match to TRBD1 (5 bases). Germline V gene lookup returns CDR1 SNHLY and CDR2 FYNNEI. The CDR3 covers 15 residues. V was cut by 5 bases and J by 0 bases, with 11 bases left in between. This chain's CDR3 is CASSLDRYSNQPQHF. DNA for the CDR3: TGTGCCAGCAGTCTAGACAGATATAGCAATCAGCCCCAGCATTTT.

V gene TRBV29-1 combines with J gene TRBJ2-1; D gene unclear. Germline loops: CDR1 SQVTM, CDR2 ANQGSEA. The CDR3 extends over 13 amino acids. Trimming cost V 0 bases and J 4 bases, with 7 bases left between them. CDR3 sequence: CSVEDLRYNEQFF. Written as DNA, the CDR3 is TGCAGCGTTGAAGATCTTCGGTACAATGAGCAGTTCTTC.

This clone showed up just once. V usage is TRBV3-1 (or the pseudogene TRBV3-2) and J usage is TRBJ1-2; D is undetermined. V was trimmed by 6 bases and J by 5 bases, leaving 16 bases between them. Germline V CDR1 and CDR2: LGHDT, YNNKEL (reference sequence). This CDR3 comprises 14 residues. The CDR3 DNA reads TGTGCCAGCAGGCCCCAGGTTGTCGGGTATGGCTACACCTTC. Translated, it gives CASRPQVVGYGYTF.

The chain employs TRBV27 and TRBJ2-2; TRBD1 matches at 9 bases. The CDR3 is 16 amino acids. The germline gives CDR1 MNHEY, CDR2 SMNVEV (reference sequence). The V gene end was trimmed by 2 bases and the J gene end by 6 bases; junction bases not matched to a gene: 7. This CDR3 reads CASSLSPGTGSGELFF. CDR3 in DNA: TGTGCCAGCAGTTTAAGCCCCGGGACAGGGTCCGGGGAGCTGTTTTTT.

The V gene is TRBV7-2, the J gene TRBJ2-3; no reliable D call. V was shortened by 7 bases and J by 6 bases, with 8 bases between the two germline ends. The CDR3 loop spans 11 amino acids. Germline V gene data show CDR1 as SGHTA and CDR2 as FQGNSA. Written as DNA, the CDR3 is TGTGCCAGCACCCTTGCGGATACGCAGTATTTT. Its translation: CASTLADTQYF.